These T cell receptor beta chains were read from a single sample in a study of CD8+CD57+ T cells in acquired aplastic anemia. TCRdb independently ran MiXCR on the reads; one entry per CDR3 protein. Altogether fewer than 250,000 distinct CDR3 sequences are present, 47% being singletons, with the ten largest covering under 9%. Specimen: sorted CD4+, CD8+, or CD8+CD57+ T cells (not recorded which) from PBMCs. These receptors were obtained from a human donor with aplastic anemia. CDR3s include the opening cysteine and the closing phenylalanine or tryptophan. A D gene is named only where the DNA matches it firmly. Only some rows state a clone size, as once, few, many or a class for expanded clones.

>TRBJ1-1|NA|TRBV7-9|few
CASSLVGRAEAFF
TGTGCCAGCAGCTTAGTGGGCAGGGCTGAAGCTTTCTTT
>TRBJ2-3|TRBD1|TRBV6-2/TRBV6-3|NA
CASSSGTGAHTQYF
TGTGCCAGCAGTTCCGGGACAGGGGCTCATACGCAGTATTTT
>TRBJ1-2|NA|TRBV29-1|NA
CSVEGRGGSYGYTF
TGCAGCGTTGAAGGCCGCGGGGGCTCCTATGGCTACACCTTC
>TRBJ2-3|TRBD2|TRBV20-1|NA
CSARLAGGRTDTQYF
TGCAGTGCAAGACTAGCGGGGGGGCGCACAGATACGCAGTATTTT
>TRBJ2-3|TRBD2|TRBV14|NA
CASSPGTRTTDTQYF
TGTGCCAGCAGCCCTGGGACTAGGACCACAGATACGCAGTATTTT
>TRBJ1-2|NA|TRBV10-3|NA
CAISARSDRTPYGYTF
TGTGCCATCAGTGCTCGATCCGACAGGACCCCCTATGGCTACACCTTC
>TRBJ2-7|NA|TRBV2|NA
CARVPARANYEQYF
TGTGCTAGAGTTCCAGCGAGAGCGAACTACGAGCAGTACTTC
>TRBJ2-5|TRBD2|TRBV10-3|many
CAISESGGRVVETQYF
TGTGCCATCAGTGAGTCAGGCGGGAGGGTGGTAGAGACCCAGTACTTC
>TRBJ2-1|TRBD1|TRBV19|NA
CASRPGTVNNEQFF
TGTGCCAGTAGACCCGGGACAGTCAACAATGAGCAGTTCTTC
>TRBJ2-3|TRBD2|TRBV19|NA
CASSMSSGTDATTDTQYF
TGTGCCAGTAGTATGTCTAGCGGGACAGACGCTACCACAGATACGCAGTATTTT
>TRBJ1-1|NA|TRBV5-1|NA
CASSQRTDTEAFF
TGCGCCAGCAGCCAAAGGACAGATACTGAAGCTTTCTTT
>TRBJ1-2|TRBD1|TRBV10-3|NA
CAIRGQGDYGYTF
TGTGCCATCAGGGGACAGGGAGACTATGGCTACACCTTC
>TRBJ2-7|TRBD2|TRBV6-2/TRBV6-3|many
CASGTRGGQYEQYF
TGTGCCAGCGGGACCCGCGGGGGGCAGTACGAGCAGTACTTC
>TRBJ1-5|NA|TRBV4-3|few
CASSQDNRGAGQPQHF
TGCGCCAGCAGCCAAGATAACAGAGGGGCCGGGCAGCCCCAGCATTTT
>TRBJ2-1|NA|TRBV2|NA
CASRATGSSYNEQFF
TGTGCCAGCAGGGCAACAGGGAGCTCCTACAATGAGCAGTTCTTC
>TRBJ1-4|TRBD1|TRBV4-2|few
CASSKSQGGEKLFF
TGTGCCAGCAGCAAGAGCCAGGGGGGGGAAAAACTGTTTTTT
>TRBJ2-5|TRBD1|TRBV5-1|many
CASSLAKGQLSGETQYF
TGCGCCAGCAGCTTGGCCAAGGGACAGCTCTCGGGCGAGACCCAGTACTTC
>TRBJ2-7|TRBD1|TRBV5-5|many
CASSLGQGVREQYF
TGTGCCAGCAGCTTAGGACAGGGGGTCCGCGAGCAGTACTTC
>TRBJ2-5|TRBD1|TRBV7-6|many
CASSLLDRVGETQYF
TGTGCCAGCAGCTTACTAGACAGGGTGGGGGAGACCCAGTACTTC
>TRBJ2-1|NA|TRBV15|once
CATSRVSGNNEQFF
TGTGCCACCAGCAGAGTATCCGGTAACAATGAGCAGTTCTTC
>TRBJ2-2|NA|TRBV4-1|many
CASSHVWHTGELFF
TGCGCCAGCAGCCACGTTTGGCACACCGGGGAGCTGTTTTTT
>TRBJ1-2|NA|TRBV24-1|NA
CATSDFTGNGYTF
TGTGCCACCAGTGATTTCACAGGGAATGGCTACACCTTC
>TRBJ2-7|TRBD1|TRBV15|few
CATSRDGQGNDEQYF
TGTGCCACCAGCAGAGACGGACAGGGCAACGACGAGCAGTACTTC
>TRBJ1-2|NA|TRBV7-9|NA
CASSSDPWYGYTF
TGTGCCAGCAGCTCCGACCCGTGGTATGGCTACACCTTC
>TRBJ1-1|TRBD1|TRBV2|NA
CADGTGFFVTEAFF
TGTGCCGACGGGACAGGTTTTTTTGTCACTGAAGCTTTCTTT
>TRBJ2-7|NA|TRBV10-3|many
CAISDANKNPGTNGREQYF
TGTGCCATCAGTGACGCGAACAAAAACCCCGGGACAAACGGGCGCGAGCAGTACTTC
>TRBJ2-7|NA|TRBV7-3|NA
CASSPEPLTEQYF
TGTGCCAGCTCACCAGAGCCCCTCACCGAGCAGTACTTC
>TRBJ1-3|NA|TRBV7-9|once
CASSLGPRDTIYF
TGTGCCAGCAGCTTAGGTCCTAGGGACACCATATATTTT
>TRBJ1-2|TRBD1|TRBV11-2|many
CASSSGDSPHGYTF
TGTGCCAGCAGCTCCGGGGACAGCCCGCATGGCTACACCTTC
>TRBJ1-5|TRBD1|TRBV7-9|NA
CASSLVGQGANQPQHF
TGTGCCAGCAGCTTAGTGGGACAGGGTGCCAATCAGCCCCAGCATTTT
>TRBJ1-2|TRBD1|TRBV6-6|many
CASSSLTGQGYGYTF
TGTGCCAGCAGTTCTCTGACGGGACAGGGTTATGGCTACACCTTC
>TRBJ1-1|NA|TRBV7-2|NA
CASSLPRDGAEAFF
TGTGCCAGCAGCTTACCCAGGGACGGCGCTGAAGCTTTCTTT
>TRBJ2-7|TRBD2|TRBV7-2|NA
CASSPLAGGIEQYF
TGTGCCAGCAGCCCGCTAGCGGGGGGTATCGAGCAGTACTTC
>TRBJ2-5|TRBD2|TRBV11-2|many
CASSLRLAIETQYF
TGTGCCAGCAGCCTAAGACTAGCTATCGAGACCCAGTACTTC
>TRBJ2-7|NA|TRBV2|many
CASSELISYEQYF
TGTGCCAGCAGTGAATTAATCTCCTACGAGCAGTACTTC
>TRBJ2-7|NA|TRBV6-5|NA
CATLPNYEQYF
TGTGCCACCCTACCTAACTACGAGCAGTACTTC
>TRBJ2-3|NA|TRBV30|few
CAWQSGTSTDTQYF
TGTGCCTGGCAGAGCGGGACAAGCACAGATACGCAGTATTTT
>TRBJ1-6|NA|TRBV30|many
CAWSNNSPLHF
TGTGCCTGGAGCAATAATTCACCCCTCCACTTT
>TRBJ1-5|NA|TRBV27|few
CASSLGVYQPQHF
TGTGCCAGCAGTTTAGGTGTCTATCAGCCCCAGCATTTT
>TRBJ1-4|NA|TRBV6-2/TRBV6-3|NA
CASRNMEKLLF
TGTGCCAGCAGGAACATGGAAAAACTGTTATTT
>TRBJ2-3|NA|TRBV15|NA
CATSRDRGIQGGSTDTQYF
TGTGCCACCAGCAGAGATCGAGGGATACAGGGCGGGAGCACAGATACGCAGTATTTT
>TRBJ2-4|NA|TRBV10-3|few
CAISDPRWQRLAKNIQYF
TGTGCCATCAGTGACCCTAGGTGGCAGCGGCTAGCCAAAAACATTCAGTACTTC
>TRBJ2-2|NA|TRBV29-1|many
CSVYTGSTGELFF
TGCAGCGTGTACACAGGGAGCACCGGGGAGCTGTTTTTT
>TRBJ2-7|NA|TRBV20-1|once
CSAPDRTYEQYF
TGCAGTGCTCCGGACAGAACCTACGAGCAGTACTTC
>TRBJ1-6|NA|TRBV3-1|NA
CASSQEGNRNSPLHF
TGTGCCAGCAGCCAAGAAGGTAACAGGAATTCACCCCTCCACTTT
>TRBJ2-7|NA|TRBV20-1|NA
CSARDFWEQYF
TGCAGTGCTAGAGATTTCTGGGAGCAGTACTTC
>TRBJ2-1|NA|TRBV20-1|many
CSAKVAGFHEQFF
TGCAGTGCAAAAGTGGCAGGTTTCCATGAGCAGTTCTTC
>TRBJ1-1|NA|TRBV15|NA
CATSRDEERGCAFF
TGTGCCACCAGCAGAGATGAAGAAAGGGGTTGCGCTTTCTTT
>TRBJ2-1|TRBD2|TRBV12-3/TRBV12-4|NA
CASSFGGTYNEQFF
TGTGCCAGCAGTTTCGGGGGGACCTACAATGAGCAGTTCTTC
>TRBJ2-3|TRBD1|TRBV7-9|NA
CASSQDGQGADTQYF
TGCGCCAGCAGCCAGGATGGACAGGGGGCAGATACGCAGTATTTT
>TRBJ1-5|NA|TRBV28|few
CASSLGWGQPQHF
TGTGCCAGCAGCCTGGGTTGGGGACAGCCCCAGCATTTT
>TRBJ2-3|TRBD1|TRBV6-5|many
CASSHGQGVPDTQYF
TGTGCCAGCAGTCACGGACAGGGAGTTCCAGATACGCAGTATTTT
>TRBJ2-7|NA|TRBV9|many
CASADDSYEQYF
TGTGCCAGCGCGGACGACTCCTACGAGCAGTACTTC
>TRBJ2-6|NA|TRBV6-4|NA
CASSYGSKGANVLTF
TGTGCCAGCAGTTACGGATCGAAGGGGGCCAACGTCCTGACTTTC
>TRBJ2-3|TRBD2|TRBV2|once
CASGRRLAGTTNTQYF
TGTGCCAGCGGACGACGACTAGCGGGAACCACAAATACGCAGTATTTT
>TRBJ1-2|TRBD1|TRBV6-6|many
CASSELGDRGMPGYTF
TGTGCCAGCAGTGAATTGGGGGACAGGGGGATGCCAGGCTACACCTTC
>TRBJ2-1|NA|TRBV7-9|NA
CASSLTRGEQFF
TGTGCCAGCAGCTTAACTCGGGGCGAGCAGTTCTTC
>TRBJ2-7|NA|TRBV13|many
CASSQIQGQYF
TGTGCCAGCAGCCAAATTCAGGGGCAGTACTTC
>TRBJ2-1|NA|TRBV7-9|NA
CASSLDAYIFSNERFF
TGTGCCAGCAGCTTAGATGCATATATATTTTCCAATGAGCGGTTCTTC
>TRBJ1-3|NA|TRBV7-6|NA
CASSLQYGNTIYF
TGTGCCAGCAGCTTACAGTATGGAAACACCATATATTTT